The T cell receptor beta chain described here comes from a study of shared clonotypes between healthy human individuals. Whole-study context: Samples came from two female and a few male donors aged 18 to 49.

Naive CD8 cells lacked CD45RO and underwent positive selection for CCR7, leaving out terminally differentiated effector memory CD45RA+ cells. Germline assignment: CDR1 LNHDA and CDR2 SQIVND (reference sequence). This CDR3 comprises 13 residues. The J segment lost 4 bases and the V segment lost 9 bases, leaving 2 bases of the junction unmatched. Clones were read by immunoSEQ multiplex PCR, and TCRdb kept only the in-frame ones, dropping some. The sample carries about 1.9 million clones, 93% recorded once. This clonotype was sampled from a man in his late teens or twenties in good health. Some clones in this sample may be carry-over from other donors' samples. Sample: naive CD8+ T cells from PBMCs. The gene calls are TRBV19 and TRBJ2-3, with TRBD1 matching 12 bases. CDR3 residues: CASRDRGPDTQYF. The CDR3 nucleotides read TGTGCCAGCCGGGACAGGGGGCCAGATACGCAGTATTTT.